These 32 T cell receptor beta chains were all obtained from the same sample, sequenced in a study of blood T cell repertoires in COVID-19. The protocol was immunoSEQ multiplex PCR, while the TCRdb copy is restricted to in-frame clones and leaves out a portion. This sample yields 250,000 or so clones, of which about 87% are seen a single time; 3% to 3.5% belongs to the top ten. Sequencing input: PBMCs or T cells enriched from blood (not recorded which). These receptors originate from a woman aged 35 to 49 who had been exposed to COVID-19.

The chain employs TRBV9 and TRBJ2-7; 11 bases fit TRBD2. V lost 0 bases, J lost 2 bases, and 10 bases stayed unmatched. This CDR3 spans 18 amino acids. Germline V gives CDR1 SGDLS, CDR2 YYNGEE. CDR3 bases: TGTGCCAGCAGCGTAGGCCTAGCGGGGGGACTACGGCCCTACGAGCAGTACTTC. It is translated as CASSVGLAGGLRPYEQYF. Full variable domain (rest looked up from reference TRBV9 and TRBJ2-7): DSGVTQTPKHLITATGQRVTLRCSPRSGDLSVYWYQQSLDQGLQFLIQYYNGEERAKGNILERFSAQQFPDLHSELNLSSLELGDSALYFCASSVGLAGGLRPYEQYFGPGTRLTVT.

V and J are TRBV9 and TRBJ2-1, with D possibly TRBD2 on 5 matching bases. The V end lost 4 bases, the J end lost 6 bases, and 11 bases lay between the germline ends. This CDR3 is built from 13 residues. Germline assignment: CDR1 SGDLS and CDR2 YYNGEE. The CDR3 spells CASSPLVPNEQFF. The CDR3 DNA sequence: TGTGCCAGCAGCCCACTAGTCCCCAATGAGCAGTTCTTC.

V and J are TRBV28 and TRBJ1-2, with a weak D call TRBD1 (5 bases). The CDR3 is made up of 16 amino acids. Trimming shortened V by 6 bases and J by 2 bases, and 19 bases separated the two germline ends. CDR1 is MDHEN and CDR2 is SYDVKM in the germline V gene. CDR3 sequence reads: CASRSKFPGLNYGYTF. The DNA for the CDR3 is TGTGCCAGCAGATCAAAATTCCCGGGACTGAACTATGGCTACACCTTC.

The V call is TRBV4-3, the J call TRBJ2-3, with D possibly matching TRBD1 (6 bases). Trimming removed 1 base at V and 5 bases at J, with 16 bases between. This CDR3 is built from 16 residues. Germline assignment: CDR1 LGHNA and CDR2 YSLEER. CDR3: CASSQGWGRGIDTQYF. CDR3 coding DNA: TGCGCCAGCAGCCAAGGGTGGGGGCGTGGTATAGATACGCAGTATTTT.

V usage is TRBV5-4 and J usage is TRBJ1-2; 8 positions match TRBD1. V was clipped by 1 base and J by 6 bases; unmatched bases: 5. Per germline, CDR1 SGHNT and CDR2 YYREEE (reference sequence). The CDR3 has 14 amino acids. The CDR3 loop reads CASSLPGQGDGYTF. CDR3 DNA sequence: TGTGCCAGCAGCTTGCCCGGACAGGGAGATGGCTACACCTTC.

The chain links TRBV13 to TRBJ1-2; D is unclear. The V and J ends lost 2 bases and 3 bases respectively, with 4 bases between them. Germline values: CDR1 PRHDT, CDR2 FYEKMQ (reference sequence). There are 12 residues in the CDR3. Written as DNA, the CDR3 is TGTGCCAGCAGCTTATCGTACTATGGCTACACCTTC. As protein: CASSLSYYGYTF.

V is TRBV11-3 and J is TRBJ1-4; 7 bases map to TRBD1. CDR1 and CDR2 from the germline V gene are SGHNT and YENEEA. The CDR3 length is 14 residues. V dropped 4 bases and J dropped 8; count of bases not matched to a gene: 7. The CDR3 nucleotides are TGTGCCAGCAGCTACGACAGGGTCGGGGAAAAACTGTTTTTT. This encodes CASSYDRVGEKLFF.

The chain links TRBV7-3 to TRBJ1-2; the D gene is possibly TRBD1 (6 bases). CDR1 is SGHTA, CDR2 FQGTGA, per germline. The ends were cut back, 5 bases at V and 7 bases at J, with 17 bases in the middle. The CDR3 is 14 residues long. The CDR3 nucleotides read TGTGCCAGCAGCAAACAGGGAAATGCCCCTGGCTACACCTTC. It is translated as CASSKQGNAPGYTF.

The rearrangement links TRBV5-5 to TRBJ2-6; TRBD1 aligns across 7 bases. J was trimmed by 1 base and V by 4 bases; bases with no gene match: 17. Germline V gene data show CDR1 as SGHKS and CDR2 as YYEKEE (reference sequence). The CDR3 consists of 20 residues. CDR3: CASSLPLKDRSRSGANVLTF. The CDR3 DNA follows: TGTGCCAGCAGCCTCCCACTCAAGGACAGGTCTCGGTCTGGGGCCAACGTCCTGACTTTC. The variable domain in full, with the rest retrieved from reference TRBV5-5 and TRBJ2-6, is DAGVTQSPTHLIKTRGQQVTLRCSPISGHKSVSWYQQVLGQGPQFIFQYYEKEERGRGNFPDRFSARQFPNYSSELNVNALLLGDSALYLCASSLPLKDRSRSGANVLTFGAGSRLTVL.

The chain joins TRBV6-2 or TRBV6-3 to TRBJ1-2; the D is unclear. The CDR3 totals 14 residues. Germline lookup yields CDR1 MNHEY and CDR2 SVGEGT. Trimming shortened V by 4 bases and J by 4 bases, and 13 bases separated the two germline ends. The CDR3 DNA follows: TGTGCCAGCAGTTCGAGTCGGTTGAGCTATGGCTACACCTTC. Its protein product is CASSSSRLSYGYTF.

V and J are TRBV30 and TRBJ1-2; D remains unclear. Germline lookup yields CDR1 GTSNPN and CDR2 SVGIG (reference sequence). This CDR3 is 11 amino acids long. Trimming left V 0 bases short and J 5 bases short, with 4 bases between. Here the CDR3 reads CAWSVQYGYTF. Here the CDR3 DNA reads TGTGCCTGGAGTGTACAATATGGCTACACCTTC.

The chain combines TRBV12-3 or TRBV12-4 with TRBJ2-1, with D possibly matching TRBD1 (5 bases). The CDR3 sequence is 11 residues long. Trimming stripped 2 bases from V and 12 bases from J, with 8 bases between. The CDR3 DNA is TGTGCCAGCAGTTTAAATAGGGGGCAGTTCTTC. As protein: CASSLNRGQFF.

This clone appeared a single time. The CDR3 coding sequence is TGTGCCAGCAGTCGTGCGGGCGGGCGCCAAGAGACCCAGTACTTC. It yields the protein CASSRAGGRQETQYF. The chain combines TRBV5-4 with TRBJ2-5, with a possible D match to TRBD2 (5 bases). Between the trimmed V and J ends, which lost 5 bases and 1 base, there was a span of 15 bases. The CDR3 runs to 15 residues. In germline, CDR1 is SGHNT, CDR2 YYREEE (reference sequence).

This clone is a singleton in its sample. The J gene is TRBJ2-2, the V gene TRBV18; the D is unclear. The CDR3 has 16 residues. Germline V gene lookup returns CDR1 KGHSH and CDR2 LQKENI. With 0 bases removed from V and 0 bases from J, the gap between germline ends came to 8 bases. As DNA, the CDR3 is TGTGCCAGCTCACCACCCTGGCAGACGAACACCGGGGAGCTGTTTTTT. Encoded protein: CASSPPWQTNTGELFF.

The chain recombines TRBV5-6 with TRBJ2-1, with 8 bases that match TRBD1. The germline CDR1 and CDR2 sequences are SGHDT and YYEEEE. The ends lost 4 bases at V and 16 bases at J; junction bases unmatched: 10. This CDR3 comprises 12 residues. The CDR3 spells CASSLPGQGEFF. The CDR3 nucleotides are TGTGCCAGCAGCCTGCCAGGACAGGGTGAATTCTTC.

J is TRBJ1-4 and V is TRBV11-2; D is possibly TRBD1 (6 bases). Germline CDR1 SGHAT, CDR2 FQNNGV. The CDR3 consists of 15 residues. V lost 5 bases, J lost 5 bases, and 15 bases lay in between. This CDR3 reads CASSVTGLGNEKLFF. CDR3 bases: TGTGCCAGCAGCGTCACAGGGTTGGGAAATGAAAAACTGTTTTTT.

This clone was seen just once. This chain links TRBV6-1 with TRBJ1-5; 7 bases agree with TRBD1. CDR1 and CDR2 (germline): MNHNS, SASEGT. This CDR3 has 15 residues. V lost 3 bases to trimming and J lost 7 bases; unmatched junction nucleotides: 9. CDR3 protein: CASSDLEGAWQPQHF. In DNA form, the CDR3 reads TGTGCCAGCAGTGATTTGGAGGGGGCTTGGCAGCCCCAGCATTTT.

The chain uses TRBV4-2 and TRBJ1-5; TRBD1 matches 7 bases. This CDR3 spans 15 amino acids. The germline V gene has CDR1 LGHNA and CDR2 YNFKEQ. Trimming removed 0 bases from V and 7 bases from J; junction bases left unmatched: 6. This CDR3 is CASSQDGSGGQPQHF. In DNA, the CDR3 is TGTGCCAGCAGCCAAGATGGCTCAGGGGGACAGCCCCAGCATTTT.

This chain uses TRBV28 with TRBJ1-5; D is unclear. This CDR3 spans 13 amino acids. V was clipped by 4 bases and J by 11 bases, with 15 bases between them. Germline V gene data show CDR1 as MDHEN and CDR2 as SYDVKM. The chain's CDR3 is CASSSQTTRAQHF. CDR3 DNA sequence: TGTGCCAGCAGTTCCCAGACAACGCGGGCCCAGCATTTT.

V is TRBV29-1 and J is TRBJ2-4; possibly TRBD1 for D (5 bases). This CDR3 region has 12 residues. Germline CDR1 is SQVTM and CDR2 is ANQGSEA. Trimming stripped 4 bases from V and 8 bases from J, with 12 bases between. The CDR3 DNA follows: TGCAGCGTTGTCTCAGGGTTGTACATTCAGTACTTC. Residues: CSVVSGLYIQYF. The complete variable domain, with remaining parts taken from reference TRBV29-1 and TRBJ2-4, reads SAVISQKPSRDICQRGTSLTIQCQVDSQVTMMFWYRQQPGQSLTLIATANQGSEATYESGFVIDKFPISRPNLTFSTLTVSNMSPEDSSIYLCSVVSGLYIQYFGAGTRLSVL.

This chain uses TRBV7-9 with TRBJ2-1; TRBD1 agrees at 9 bases. Germline V gives CDR1 SEHNR, CDR2 FQNEAQ (reference sequence). With V trimmed by 2 bases and J by 7 bases, 15 bases remained unmatched. This CDR3 contains 18 residues. CDR3 sequence reads: CASSLTITRDRDSNEQFF. CDR3 in DNA: TGTGCCAGCAGCTTAACCATAACCCGGGACAGGGATAGTAATGAGCAGTTCTTC.

This sequence joins TRBV5-1 and TRBJ2-2; weak D call: TRBD1 (5 bases). CDR3 length: 14 amino acids. V was trimmed by 2 bases and J by 2 bases, leaving 7 bases between them. Germline V gene sequence: CDR1 SGHRS, CDR2 YFSETQ. Written as DNA, the CDR3 is TGCGCCAGCAGCTTCAGGGCTAACACCGGGGAGCTGTTTTTT. This codes for CASSFRANTGELFF.

This clone came up once. The V and J genes are TRBV7-3 and TRBJ2-1, with D possibly matching TRBD1 (7 bases). Germline CDR1 SGHTA, CDR2 FQGTGA. The CDR3 runs to 15 residues. The V end lost 2 bases, the J end lost 5 bases, and 13 bases lay between the germline ends. The CDR3 region has the DNA TGTGCCAGCAGCTTAGGGGGGACAGTCAACAATGAGCAGTTCTTC. Protein: CASSLGGTVNNEQFF.

The rearrangement joins TRBV7-2 to TRBJ2-1, with 9 bases fitting TRBD2. Trimming took 2 bases from V and 5 from J; bases not matched to a gene: 4. The CDR3 runs to 15 residues. CDR1 is SGHTA, CDR2 FQGNSA, per germline. The CDR3 coding sequence is TGTGCCAGCAGCTTACAGGGACTAGCTAACAATGAGCAGTTCTTC. The encoded protein is CASSLQGLANNEQFF. Filled out from reference TRBV7-2 and TRBJ2-1, the complete variable domain reads GAGVSQSPSNKVTEKGKDVELRCDPISGHTALYWYRQSLGQGLEFLIYFQGNSAPDKSGLPSDRFSAERTGGSVSTLTIQRTQQEDSAVYLCASSLQGLANNEQFFGPGTRLTVL.

This chain links TRBV11-2 with TRBJ2-3, with 9 bases lining up with TRBD2. Per the germline V gene, CDR1 is SGHAT and CDR2 is FQNNGV. V dropped 8 bases and J dropped 5; count of bases not matched to a gene: 5. This CDR3 comprises 13 residues. The CDR3 here is CASHLAGRDTQYF. The CDR3 bases are TGTGCCAGCCACCTAGCGGGAAGAGATACGCAGTATTTT.

The chain joins TRBV2 to TRBJ1-1; a weak D match, TRBD1 (6 bases). There are 14 residues in the CDR3. CDR1 is SNHLY, CDR2 FYNNEI, per germline. Trimming left V 6 bases short and J 0 bases short, with 11 bases between. Here the CDR3 reads CASRDSEMNTEAFF. DNA for the CDR3: TGTGCCAGCAGGGACAGCGAGATGAACACTGAAGCTTTCTTT. The full variable domain, its missing parts supplied by reference TRBV2 and TRBJ1-1, is EPEVTQTPSHQVTQMGQEVILRCVPISNHLYFYWYRQILGQKVEFLVSFYNNEISEKSEIFDDQFSVERPDGSNFTLKIRSTKLEDSAMYFCASRDSEMNTEAFFGQGTRLTVV.

This CDR3 reads CASSTDRVGEKLFF. The CDR3 DNA sequence: TGTGCCAGCAGCACCGACAGGGTAGGGGAAAAACTGTTTTTT. The rearrangement uses TRBV7-2 and TRBJ1-4; 7 nucleotides line up with TRBD1. Germline V gene lookup returns CDR1 SGHTA and CDR2 FQGNSA. The CDR3 is made up of 14 amino acids. Trimming took 5 bases from V and 8 from J; bases not matched to a gene: 8.

This clone was detected once. The chain couples TRBV30 to TRBJ1-6, with no clear D. The CDR3 is made up of 17 amino acids. Germline V lookup: CDR1 GTSNPN, CDR2 SVGIG (reference sequence). Trimming removed 5 bases at V and 2 bases at J, with 19 bases between. The CDR3, as DNA: TGTGCCTGGCAGATCCGGGTTACATCCGCCTATAATTCACCCCTCCACTTT. Protein sequence: CAWQIRVTSAYNSPLHF. Full variable domain (missing parts from reference TRBV30 and TRBJ1-6): SQTIHQWPATLVQPVGSPLSLECTVEGTSNPNLYWYRQAAGRGLQLLFYSVGIGQISSEVPQNLSASRPQDRQFILSSKKLLLSDSGFYLCAWQIRVTSAYNSPLHFGNGTRLTVT.

The chain joins TRBV9 to TRBJ2-3; the match to TRBD1 covers 9 bases. In germline, CDR1 is SGDLS, CDR2 YYNGEE. V shed 2 bases, J shed 2 bases, and the junction held 3 bases outside the gene matches. The CDR3 sequence is 15 residues long. The CDR3 DNA reads as TGTGCCAGCAGCGTGGACAGGGGCGTCACAGATACGCAGTATTTT. Translating gives CASSVDRGVTDTQYF.

The chain employs TRBV7-8 and TRBJ1-6, with D tentatively TRBD1 (5 bases). Trimming pared 5 bases from V and 7 bases from J, leaving 12 bases between. CDR1 is SGHVS and CDR2 is FQNEAQ in the germline V gene. This CDR3 region has 14 residues. The CDR3, as DNA: TGTGCCAGCAGCCCCGGGGCGGGGAATTCACCCCTCCACTTT. Amino acids: CASSPGAGNSPLHF.

This chain links TRBV6-5 with TRBJ1-1; D not resolved. The V end lost 5 bases, the J end lost 0 bases, and 4 bases lay between the germline ends. Germline CDR1 MNHEY, CDR2 SVGAGI. This CDR3 contains 12 residues. CDR3 region: CASSTMNTEAFF. DNA of the CDR3: TGTGCCAGCAGTACAATGAACACTGAAGCTTTCTTT.

This clone was recorded only once. The chain couples TRBV19 to TRBJ2-1; 9 bases line up with TRBD1. Germline CDR1 is LNHDA and CDR2 is SQIVND (reference sequence). V lost 4 bases to trimming and J lost 14 bases; unmatched junction nucleotides: 3. The CDR3 sequence is 11 residues long. The CDR3 region is CASSTGDREFF. The CDR3 coding sequence is TGTGCCAGTAGTACAGGGGACAGGGAGTTCTTC.